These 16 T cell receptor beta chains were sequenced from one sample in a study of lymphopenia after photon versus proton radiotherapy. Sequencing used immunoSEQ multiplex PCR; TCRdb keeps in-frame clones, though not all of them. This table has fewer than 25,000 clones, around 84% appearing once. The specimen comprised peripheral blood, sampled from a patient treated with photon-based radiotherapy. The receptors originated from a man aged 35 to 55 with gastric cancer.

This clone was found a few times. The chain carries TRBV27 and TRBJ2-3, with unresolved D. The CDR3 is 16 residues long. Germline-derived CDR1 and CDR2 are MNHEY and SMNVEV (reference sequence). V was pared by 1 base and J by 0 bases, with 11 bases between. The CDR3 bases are TGTGCCAGCAGTTTATTTGGTGACACTAGCACAGATACGCAGTATTTT. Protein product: CASSLFGDTSTDTQYF.

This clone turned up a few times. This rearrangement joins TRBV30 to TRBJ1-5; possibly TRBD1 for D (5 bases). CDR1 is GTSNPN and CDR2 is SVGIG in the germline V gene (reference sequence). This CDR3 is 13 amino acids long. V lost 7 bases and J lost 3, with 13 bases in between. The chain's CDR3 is CASAGADNQPQHF. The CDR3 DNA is TGTGCCTCCGCTGGGGCAGACAATCAGCCCCAGCATTTT. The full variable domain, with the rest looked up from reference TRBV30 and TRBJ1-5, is SQTIHQWPATLVQPVGSPLSLECTVEGTSNPNLYWYRQAAGRGLQLLFYSVGIGQISSEVPQNLSASRPQDRQFILSSKKLLLSDSGFYLCASAGADNQPQHFGDGTRLSIL.

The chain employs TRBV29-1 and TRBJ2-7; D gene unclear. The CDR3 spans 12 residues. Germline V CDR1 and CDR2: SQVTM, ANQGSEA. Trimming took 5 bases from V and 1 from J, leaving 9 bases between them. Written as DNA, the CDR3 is TGCAGCGTTACCGAAGGATCCTACGAGCAGTACTTC. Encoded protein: CSVTEGSYEQYF.

CDR3 sequence (DNA): TGTGCCAGCAGTGTGACTGAAGCTTTCTTT. It yields the protein CASSVTEAFF. J is TRBJ1-1 and V is TRBV6-1, with D unclear. Germline V lookup: CDR1 MNHNS, CDR2 SASEGT. V lost 4 bases to trimming and J lost 5 bases, with 2 bases between them. The CDR3 contains 10 residues.

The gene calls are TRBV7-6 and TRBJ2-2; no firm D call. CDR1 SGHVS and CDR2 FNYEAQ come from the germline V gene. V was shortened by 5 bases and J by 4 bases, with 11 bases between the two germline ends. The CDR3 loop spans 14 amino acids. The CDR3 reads CASSDPRTTGELFF. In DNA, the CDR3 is TGTGCCAGCAGCGACCCTAGGACCACCGGGGAGCTGTTTTTT.

This CDR3 is CASKRFGTSGANYGYTF. In DNA form, the CDR3 reads TGTGCCAGTAAGAGGTTTGGGACATCGGGGGCGAACTATGGCTACACCTTC. The V call is TRBV19, the J call TRBJ1-2; D possibly corresponds to TRBD1 (6 bases). V lost 7 bases to trimming and J lost 2 bases, with 23 bases between them. Per the germline V gene, CDR1 is LNHDA and CDR2 is SQIVND (reference sequence). The CDR3 spans 17 residues. The entire variable domain, with the rest obtained from reference TRBV19 and TRBJ1-2, is as follows: DGGITQSPKYLFRKEGQNVTLSCEQNLNHDAMYWYRQDPGQGLRLIYYSQIVNDFQKGDIAEGYSVSREKKESFPLTVTSAQKNPTAFYLCASKRFGTSGANYGYTFGSGTRLTVV.

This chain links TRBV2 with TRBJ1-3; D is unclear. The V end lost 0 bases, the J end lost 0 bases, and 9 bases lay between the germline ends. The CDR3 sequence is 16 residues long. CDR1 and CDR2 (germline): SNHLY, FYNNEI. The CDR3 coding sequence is TGTGCCAGCAGTGAAGCGGGCCAGAGCTCTGGAAACACCATATATTTT. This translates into CASSEAGQSSGNTIYF.

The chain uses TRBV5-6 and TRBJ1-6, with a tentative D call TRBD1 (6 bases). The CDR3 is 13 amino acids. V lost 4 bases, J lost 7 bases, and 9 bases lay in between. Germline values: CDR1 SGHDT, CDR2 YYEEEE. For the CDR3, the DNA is TGTGCCAGCAGCGGAACAGGGAATTCACCCCTCCACTTT. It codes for CASSGTGNSPLHF.

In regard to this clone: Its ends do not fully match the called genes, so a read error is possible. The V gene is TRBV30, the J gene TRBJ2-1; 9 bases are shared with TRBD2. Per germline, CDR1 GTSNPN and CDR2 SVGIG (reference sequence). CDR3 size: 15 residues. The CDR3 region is CAWRDPGLAGSFRLF. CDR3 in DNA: TGTGCCTGGAGGGATCCGGGGCTAGCGGGGAGTTTTAGGCTCTTC.

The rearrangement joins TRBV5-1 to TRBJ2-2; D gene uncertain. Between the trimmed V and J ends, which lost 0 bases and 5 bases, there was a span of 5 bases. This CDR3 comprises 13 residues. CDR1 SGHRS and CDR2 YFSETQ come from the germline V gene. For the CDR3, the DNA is TGCGCCAGCAGCTTGGCGCAGACCGGGGAGCTGTTTTTT. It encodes CASSLAQTGELFF.

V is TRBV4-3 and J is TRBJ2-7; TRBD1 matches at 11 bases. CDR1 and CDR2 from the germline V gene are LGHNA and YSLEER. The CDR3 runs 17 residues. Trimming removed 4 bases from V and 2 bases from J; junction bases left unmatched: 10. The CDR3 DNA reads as TGCGCCAGCAGCCGTGCAACTCCGGGACAGGGGGCCTACGAGCAGTACTTC. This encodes CASSRATPGQGAYEQYF.

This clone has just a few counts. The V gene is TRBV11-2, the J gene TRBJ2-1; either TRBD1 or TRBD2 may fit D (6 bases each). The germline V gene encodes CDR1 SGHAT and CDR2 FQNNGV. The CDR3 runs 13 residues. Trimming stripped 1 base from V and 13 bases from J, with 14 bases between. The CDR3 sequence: CASSLGGANIQFF. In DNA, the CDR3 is TGTGCCAGCAGCTTAGGGGGGGCCAATATCCAGTTCTTC.

CDR3 coding DNA: TGTGCCAGTAGTATAGATCCCACCGGACGGGTGGGCTATGGCTACACCTTC. This gives the protein CASSIDPTGRVGYGYTF. The chain couples TRBV19 to TRBJ1-2; no firm D call. This CDR3 is built from 17 residues. The germline CDR1 and CDR2 sequences are LNHDA and SQIVND (reference sequence). Trimming left V 0 bases short and J 4 bases short, with 18 bases between.

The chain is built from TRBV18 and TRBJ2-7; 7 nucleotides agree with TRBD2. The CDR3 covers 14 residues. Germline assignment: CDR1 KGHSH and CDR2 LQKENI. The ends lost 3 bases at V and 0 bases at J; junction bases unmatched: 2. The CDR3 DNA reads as TGTGCCAGCTCACCCGGGGGGATCTCCTACGAGCAGTACTTC. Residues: CASSPGGISYEQYF. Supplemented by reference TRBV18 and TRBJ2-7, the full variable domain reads NAGVMQNPRHLVRRRGQEARLRCSPMKGHSHVYWYRQLPEEGLKFMVYLQKENIIDESGMPKERFSAEFPKEGPSILRIQQVVRGDSAAYFCASSPGGISYEQYFGPGTRLTVT.

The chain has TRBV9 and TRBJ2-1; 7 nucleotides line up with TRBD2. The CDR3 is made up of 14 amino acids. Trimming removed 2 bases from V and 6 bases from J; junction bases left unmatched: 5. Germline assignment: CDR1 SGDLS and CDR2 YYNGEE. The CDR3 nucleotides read TGTGCCAGCAGCGTCCGGGACTACGTCAATGAGCAGTTCTTC. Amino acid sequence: CASSVRDYVNEQFF.

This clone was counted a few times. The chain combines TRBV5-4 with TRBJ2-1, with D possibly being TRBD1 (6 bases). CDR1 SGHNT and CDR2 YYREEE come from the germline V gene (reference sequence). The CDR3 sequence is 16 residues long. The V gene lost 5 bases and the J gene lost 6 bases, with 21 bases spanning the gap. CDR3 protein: CASSRSLQGSGNEQFF. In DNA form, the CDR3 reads TGTGCCAGCAGTCGGTCCCTACAGGGTTCGGGCAATGAGCAGTTCTTC.